These 31 T cell receptor beta chains share one sample of origin, sequenced in a study of T cells in Graves' hyperthyroidism and ophthalmopathy. RNA transcripts yielded amplified TCR beta CDR3 regions. Primed by the HTBI set, a first-round RT-PCR was run on the TCR CDR3. TCRdb reprocessed the multiplex PCR reads via MiXCR and lists one record per CDR3 protein. This sample has 250,000 to 400,000 distinct CDR3 sequences; roughly 13% occur once, and the top ten carry approximately 35%. Sequencing input: blood. The receptors come from a middle-aged woman with Graves' ophthalmopathy.

Only a few counts were recorded for this clonotype. V gene TRBV19 combines with J gene TRBJ1-1; D gene ambiguous. V was shortened by 3 bases and J by 6 bases, with 11 bases between the two germline ends. CDR3 length: 13 amino acids. Looked up from germline, CDR1 is LNHDA and CDR2 is SQIVND (reference sequence). The CDR3: CASSIYRSAEAFF. The CDR3 bases are TGTGCCAGTAGTATTTATCGGTCAGCTGAAGCTTTCTTT. The full variable domain, with the rest looked up from reference TRBV19 and TRBJ1-1, is DGGITQSPKYLFRKEGQNVTLSCEQNLNHDAMYWYRQDPGQGLRLIYYSQIVNDFQKGDIAEGYSVSREKKESFPLTVTSAQKNPTAFYLCASSIYRSAEAFFGQGTRLTVV.

This clonotype showed up many times. The chain employs TRBV28 and TRBJ2-2; TRBD2 matches at 8 bases. J lost 0 bases, V lost 3 bases, and 3 bases had no gene match. This CDR3 has 16 amino acids. CDR1 is MDHEN and CDR2 is SYDVKM in the germline V gene. The CDR3 region has the DNA TGTGCCAGCAGTTTCTTAGCGGGGTCGAACACCGGGGAGCTGTTTTTT. Its protein is CASSFLAGSNTGELFF.

V and J are TRBV20-1 and TRBJ2-5, with 9 positions matching TRBD1. CDR3 size: 15 residues. Germline V gene lookup returns CDR1 DFQATT and CDR2 SNEGSKA (reference sequence). V was pared by 5 bases and J by 5 bases, with 12 bases of the junction left unmatched. The chain's CDR3 is CSAPSNRGQVETQYF. For the CDR3, the DNA is TGCAGTGCTCCTTCAAACAGGGGGCAAGTGGAGACCCAGTACTTC.

For this clonotype: This clone may be a read error of a much larger clone one base away. The J gene is TRBJ2-3, the V gene TRBV5-4; 8 nucleotides agree with TRBD2. The CDR3 runs to 15 residues. The germline V gene encodes CDR1 SGHNT and CDR2 YYREEE (reference sequence). CDR3 sequence reads: CASSPTSGVTYTQYF. Written as DNA, the CDR3 is TGTGCCAGCAGCCCCACTAGCGGAGTCACATATACGCAGTATTTT. The variable domain in full, with the rest retrieved from reference TRBV5-4 and TRBJ2-3, is ETGVTQSPTHLIKTRGQQVTLRCSSQSGHNTVSWYQQALGQGPQFIFQYYREEENGRGNFPPRFSGLQFPNYSSELNVNALELDDSALYLCASSPTSGVTYTQYFGPGTRLTVL.

This clonotype was counted a few times. The chain links TRBV12-3 or TRBV12-4 to TRBJ2-1, with 9 bases identical to TRBD2. The CDR3 consists of 15 residues. V trimming: 7 bases; J trimming: 4 bases; junction bases outside the gene matches: 8. The CDR3 DNA reads TGTGCCAGCAATTTGGAGCGGGAGGATTACAATGAGCAGTTCTTC. The encoded protein is CASNLEREDYNEQFF.

Ten or more counts support this clonotype. The chain is built from TRBV29-1 and TRBJ2-3; D gene ambiguous. Deletions cut 0 bases from V and 12 bases from J, with 10 bases between. The length of the CDR3 is 11 residues. The germline V gene encodes CDR1 SQVTM and CDR2 ANQGSEA. In nucleotides, the CDR3 is TGCAGCGTTGAAGAGGCACCTCCTCAGTATTTT. Amino acid sequence: CSVEEAPPQYF.

This clonotype was found many times. The rearrangement uses TRBV2 and TRBJ2-3; D gene ambiguous. V shed 0 bases and J shed 12 bases, with 7 bases lying between them. The CDR3 is 11 residues long. Germline V gene lookup returns CDR1 SNHLY and CDR2 FYNNEI. The CDR3 loop reads CASSEAKVQYF. The CDR3 DNA reads TGTGCCAGCAGTGAAGCGAAGGTTCAGTATTTT.

Notes on this clonotype: A much bigger clone sits one base away, suggesting this may be a read error. The chain employs TRBV6-9 and TRBJ1-2; D uncertain. The germline V gene encodes CDR1 MNHGY and CDR2 SVAAGI. The CDR3 has 17 amino acids. The CDR3 DNA is TGTGCCAGCAGTTACATTGTGTCGGTCGGATTCTCGGGTGGCTGCACCTTC. Residues: CASSYIVSVGFSGGCTF.

The V and J genes are TRBV9 and TRBJ2-5; perhaps TRBD1 as D (6 bases). This CDR3 comprises 15 residues. Trimming took 0 bases from V and 2 from J, leaving 11 bases between them. Germline V CDR1 and CDR2: SGDLS, YYNGEE. The CDR3 nucleotides are TGTGCCAGCAGCGTAGAAGACAGGAAACAAGAGACCCAGTACTTC. Translating gives CASSVEDRKQETQYF.

This clonotype was counted between two and nine times. The rearrangement joins TRBV30 to TRBJ1-3; the D is unclear. This CDR3 contains 12 residues. Germline CDR1 is GTSNPN and CDR2 is SVGIG (reference sequence). V was clipped by 4 bases and J by 7 bases, with 11 bases between them. The CDR3 region is CAWTQVVNTIYF. DNA for the CDR3: TGTGCCTGGACCCAAGTTGTGAACACCATATATTTT.

V and J are TRBV14 and TRBJ1-1, with D maybe TRBD1 (5 bases). The CDR3 contains 13 residues. The germline CDR1 and CDR2 sequences are SGHDN and FVKESK. Trimming cost V 0 bases and J 7 bases, with 9 bases left between them. The CDR3, as DNA: TGTGCCAGCAGCCAAGAAATAGACAGTGAAGCTTTCTTT. Amino acid sequence: CASSQEIDSEAFF.

The rearrangement uses TRBV7-3 and TRBJ1-4; D is ambiguous. CDR1 and CDR2 from the germline V gene are SGHTA and FQGTGA. With 1 base removed from V and 5 bases from J, the gap between germline ends came to 11 bases. The CDR3 totals 15 residues. The CDR3 region is CASSLSLQRNEKLFF. CDR3 sequence (DNA): TGTGCCAGCAGCTTAAGCCTTCAGAGAAATGAAAAACTGTTTTTT.

This clonotype appeared many times. V gene TRBV5-1 combines with J gene TRBJ1-1; a weak D match, TRBD1 (5 bases). Germline CDR1 and CDR2: SGHRS and YFSETQ. Trimming took off 1 base at V and 6 bases at J, with 19 bases between the two ends. This CDR3 spans 16 amino acids. CDR3 DNA: TGCGCCAGCAGCTTGATACGGCGCAGGGTAGTTTCTGAAGCTTTCTTT. It encodes CASSLIRRRVVSEAFF.

The chain links TRBV3-1 to TRBJ2-5; no firm D call. Germline lookup yields CDR1 LGHDT and CDR2 YNNKEL (reference sequence). V dropped 1 base and J dropped 5 bases, with 8 bases sitting between them. CDR3 size: 13 residues. The CDR3 sequence is CASSQAGPETQYF. CDR3 nucleotide sequence: TGTGCCAGCAGCCAAGCCGGACCGGAGACCCAGTACTTC.

The sample holds many counts of this clonotype. The genes are TRBV12-3 or TRBV12-4 and TRBJ2-4; TRBD1 aligns across 10 bases. CDR3 size: 17 residues. After removal of 6 bases from V and 1 base from J, the junction contained 9 bases not matched to a gene. The CDR3 protein is CASRYSGQGLAKNIQYF. The CDR3 DNA reads as TGTGCCAGCAGGTATTCGGGACAGGGGTTGGCCAAAAACATTCAGTACTTC.

This clonotype appeared many times. This chain joins TRBV9 and TRBJ2-1; 9 bases are shared with TRBD1. Germline CDR1 is SGDLS and CDR2 is YYNGEE. V lost 4 bases, J lost 10 bases, and 9 bases stayed unmatched. This CDR3 has 14 residues. The CDR3 spells CASSLTGGGREQFF. CDR3 nucleotides: TGTGCCAGCAGCTTGACAGGGGGAGGGAGGGAGCAGTTCTTC. Together with reference TRBV9 and TRBJ2-1, the CDR3 gives the full variable domain: DSGVTQTPKHLITATGQRVTLRCSPRSGDLSVYWYQQSLDQGLQFLIQYYNGEERAKGNILERFSAQQFPDLHSELNLSSLELGDSALYFCASSLTGGGREQFFGPGTRLTVL.

This clonotype was observed many times. The chain couples TRBV11-1 to TRBJ2-1; D ambiguous. This CDR3 has 17 amino acids. The ends were cut back, 4 bases at V and 2 bases at J, with 18 bases in the middle. Germline loops: CDR1 SGHAT, CDR2 FQDESV (reference sequence). The CDR3 loop is CASSSPAIPLAYNEQFF. CDR3 DNA sequence: TGTGCCAGCAGCTCCCCCGCTATCCCTCTCGCCTACAATGAGCAGTTCTTC.

Only a few counts were recorded for this clonotype. The chain employs TRBV10-2 and TRBJ2-3; no firm D call. The CDR3 has 15 amino acids. Germline CDR1 and CDR2: WSHSY and SAAADI. The V end lost 5 bases, the J end lost 2 bases, and 14 bases lay between the germline ends. Here the CDR3 DNA reads TGCGCCAGCAGTCCTGTGACGCCATACACAGATACGCAGTATTTT. It is translated as CASSPVTPYTDTQYF.

This clonotype was detected many times. The V gene is TRBV2, the J gene TRBJ2-5; D is perhaps TRBD1 (6 bases). V shed 5 bases and J shed 5 bases, with 12 bases lying between them. The germline V gene has CDR1 SNHLY and CDR2 FYNNEI. CDR3 length: 13 amino acids. CDR3 coding DNA: TGTGCCAGCAGTTGGACAGAGGGGGAGACCCAGTACTTC. As protein: CASSWTEGETQYF.

This clonotype was recorded at least ten times. This sequence joins TRBV20-1 and TRBJ1-5; the D gene is possibly TRBD1 (5 bases). CDR1 is DFQATT and CDR2 is SNEGSKA in the germline V gene (reference sequence). CDR3 length equals 17 residues. V gave up 5 bases and J gave up 5 bases, with 25 bases separating them. The DNA of the CDR3 is TGCAGTGCTTGGGACGGGACCAAGCCGACTCAAGATCAGCCCCAGCATTTT. Translation gives CSAWDGTKPTQDQPQHF.

This clonotype was picked up many times. The V and J genes are TRBV6-1 and TRBJ2-1; 12 bases fit TRBD1. Trimming took 6 bases from V and 8 from J; bases not matched to a gene: 11. Germline-derived CDR1 and CDR2 are MNHNS and SASEGT. This CDR3 region has 16 residues. The chain's CDR3 is CASSNGGTGGSDEQFF. The CDR3 nucleotides read TGTGCCAGCAGCAACGGGGGGACAGGGGGCTCGGATGAGCAGTTCTTC.

CDR3 sequence: CSSTGGQETQYF. The DNA of the CDR3 is TGCAGCTCGACAGGGGGACAAGAGACCCAGTACTTC. The rearrangement uses TRBV20-1 and TRBJ2-5; TRBD1 agrees at 9 bases. This CDR3 has 12 residues. Germline lookup yields CDR1 DFQATT and CDR2 SNEGSKA (reference sequence).

This clonotype showed up many times. This chain uses TRBV12-3 or TRBV12-4 with TRBJ2-3; 11 nucleotides line up with TRBD2. This CDR3 comprises 16 residues. The J segment lost 2 bases and the V segment lost 3 bases, leaving 4 bases of the junction unmatched. This chain's CDR3 is CASSFPTSGDTDTQYF. CDR3 nucleotide sequence: TGTGCCAGCAGTTTCCCGACTAGCGGGGACACAGATACGCAGTATTTT.

This clonotype was detected a few times. V and J are TRBV7-9 and TRBJ1-2, with 10 bases matching TRBD1. This CDR3 is 15 amino acids long. V lost 4 bases to trimming and J lost 3 bases; unmatched junction nucleotides: 5. Germline CDR1 reads SEHNR; CDR2 reads FQNEAQ (reference sequence). The CDR3 DNA is TGTGCCAGCAGCTCTGGGACAGGGGCCCACTATGGCTACACCTTC. It encodes CASSSGTGAHYGYTF. The whole variable domain, remainder taken from reference TRBV7-9 and TRBJ1-2, is DTGVSQNPRHKITKRGQNVTFRCDPISEHNRLYWYRQTLGQGPEFLTYFQNEAQLEKSRLLSDRFSAERPKGSFSTLEIQRTEQGDSAMYLCASSSGTGAHYGYTFGSGTRLTVV.

This clonotype occurred many times. The chain couples TRBV12-5 to TRBJ2-3; D is ambiguous. The CDR3 is 11 amino acids. V gave up 10 bases and J gave up 2 bases, with 7 bases separating them. CDR1 and CDR2 from the germline V gene are LGHNT and FRNRAP. The CDR3 sequence: CATSLTDTQYF. CDR3 nucleotides: TGTGCTACCTCCCTCACAGATACGCAGTATTTT.

This clonotype was picked up many times. The chain recombines TRBV6-1 with TRBJ1-2; D gene uncertain. The CDR3 has 11 residues. Per germline, CDR1 MNHNS and CDR2 SASEGT. V was shortened by 10 bases and J by 7 bases, with 13 bases between the two germline ends. The CDR3 loop reads CATRGRFGYTF. CDR3 DNA sequence: TGTGCCACCCGGGGAAGATTTGGCTACACCTTC.

This clonotype was observed a few times. The chain is built from TRBV20-1 and TRBJ2-5, with TRBD2 matching over 7 bases. The CDR3 loop spans 13 amino acids. From germline, CDR1 is DFQATT and CDR2 SNEGSKA (reference sequence). V lost 5 bases and J lost 5; bases outside the gene matches: 8. Here the CDR3 reads CSALGGSGETQYF. CDR3 in DNA: TGCAGTGCTCTTGGGGGTAGCGGGGAGACCCAGTACTTC.

This clonotype was observed at least ten times. The chain uses TRBV12-3 or TRBV12-4 and TRBJ2-7, with D unclear. V shed 7 bases and J shed 4 bases, with 11 bases lying between them. The CDR3 is made up of 12 amino acids. CDR3 DNA sequence: TGTGCCAGCACGGCGCAGGTTTACGAGCAGTACTTC. As protein: CASTAQVYEQYF.

This clonotype was seen only a few times. The J gene is TRBJ1-1, the V gene TRBV7-6; a weak D match, TRBD1 (5 bases). In germline, CDR1 is SGHVS, CDR2 FNYEAQ. Trimming removed 7 bases from V and 4 bases from J, with 16 bases in between. The CDR3 totals 14 residues. CDR3 coding DNA: TGTGCCAGCACCCCGCCCGGGGGGGGCACTGAAGCTTTCTTT. It codes for CASTPPGGGTEAFF.

This clonotype came up many times. The chain has TRBV29-1 and TRBJ1-4; D remains unclear. The CDR3 covers 13 residues. Germline V CDR1 and CDR2: SQVTM, ANQGSEA. Trimming shortened V by 0 bases and J by 6 bases, and 8 bases separated the two germline ends. The CDR3 here is CSVEDGRDEKLFF. The CDR3 nucleotides are TGCAGCGTTGAAGATGGGAGGGATGAAAAACTGTTTTTT.

The chain uses TRBV7-9 and TRBJ2-1, with unresolved D. Deletions cut 5 bases from V and 1 base from J, with 12 bases between. The CDR3 length is 15 residues. CDR1 and CDR2 (germline): SEHNR, FQNEAQ (reference sequence). CDR3 in DNA: TGTGCCAGCAGCCGATACTCTAGATCCTACAATGAGCAGTTCTTC. Protein: CASSRYSRSYNEQFF.